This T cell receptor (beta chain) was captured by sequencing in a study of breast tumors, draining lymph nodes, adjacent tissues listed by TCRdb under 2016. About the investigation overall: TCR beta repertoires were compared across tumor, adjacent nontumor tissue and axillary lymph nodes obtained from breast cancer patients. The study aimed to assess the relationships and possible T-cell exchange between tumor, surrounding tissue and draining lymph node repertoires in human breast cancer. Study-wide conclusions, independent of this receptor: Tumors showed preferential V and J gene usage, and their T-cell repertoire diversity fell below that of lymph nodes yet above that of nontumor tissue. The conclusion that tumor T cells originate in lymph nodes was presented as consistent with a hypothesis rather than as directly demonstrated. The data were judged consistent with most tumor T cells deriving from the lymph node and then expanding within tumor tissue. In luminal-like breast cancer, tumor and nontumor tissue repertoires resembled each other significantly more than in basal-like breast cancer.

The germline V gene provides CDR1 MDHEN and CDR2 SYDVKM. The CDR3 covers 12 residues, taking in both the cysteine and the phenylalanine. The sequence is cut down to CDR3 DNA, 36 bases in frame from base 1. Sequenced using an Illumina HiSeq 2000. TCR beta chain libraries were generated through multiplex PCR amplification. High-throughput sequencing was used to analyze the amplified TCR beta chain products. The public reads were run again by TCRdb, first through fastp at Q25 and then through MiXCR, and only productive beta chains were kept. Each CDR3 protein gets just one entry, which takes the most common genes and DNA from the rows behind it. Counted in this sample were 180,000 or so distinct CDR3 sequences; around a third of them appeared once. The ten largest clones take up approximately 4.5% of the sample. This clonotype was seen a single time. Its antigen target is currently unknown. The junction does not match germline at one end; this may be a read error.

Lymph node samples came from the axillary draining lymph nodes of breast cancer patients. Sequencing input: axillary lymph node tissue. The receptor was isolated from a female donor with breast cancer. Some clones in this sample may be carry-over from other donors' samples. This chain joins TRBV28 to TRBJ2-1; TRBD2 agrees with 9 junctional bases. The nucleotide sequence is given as TGTCCCAGCGGGAGGCGGGAAGGTGAGCAGTTCTTC. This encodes CPSGRREGEQFF.